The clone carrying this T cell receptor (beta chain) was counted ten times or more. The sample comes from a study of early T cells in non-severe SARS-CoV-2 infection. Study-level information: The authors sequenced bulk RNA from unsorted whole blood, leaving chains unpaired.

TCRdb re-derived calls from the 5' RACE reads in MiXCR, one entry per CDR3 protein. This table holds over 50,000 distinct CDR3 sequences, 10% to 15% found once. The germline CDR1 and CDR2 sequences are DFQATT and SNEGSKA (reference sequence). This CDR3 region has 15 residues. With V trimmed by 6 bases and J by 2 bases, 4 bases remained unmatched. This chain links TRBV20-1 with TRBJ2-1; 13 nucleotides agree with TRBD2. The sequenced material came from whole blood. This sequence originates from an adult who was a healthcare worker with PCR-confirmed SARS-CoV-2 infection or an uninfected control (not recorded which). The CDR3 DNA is TGCAGTGCCCGCGGGACTAGCGGGGCCTACAATGAGCAGTTCTTC. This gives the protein CSARGTSGAYNEQFF.